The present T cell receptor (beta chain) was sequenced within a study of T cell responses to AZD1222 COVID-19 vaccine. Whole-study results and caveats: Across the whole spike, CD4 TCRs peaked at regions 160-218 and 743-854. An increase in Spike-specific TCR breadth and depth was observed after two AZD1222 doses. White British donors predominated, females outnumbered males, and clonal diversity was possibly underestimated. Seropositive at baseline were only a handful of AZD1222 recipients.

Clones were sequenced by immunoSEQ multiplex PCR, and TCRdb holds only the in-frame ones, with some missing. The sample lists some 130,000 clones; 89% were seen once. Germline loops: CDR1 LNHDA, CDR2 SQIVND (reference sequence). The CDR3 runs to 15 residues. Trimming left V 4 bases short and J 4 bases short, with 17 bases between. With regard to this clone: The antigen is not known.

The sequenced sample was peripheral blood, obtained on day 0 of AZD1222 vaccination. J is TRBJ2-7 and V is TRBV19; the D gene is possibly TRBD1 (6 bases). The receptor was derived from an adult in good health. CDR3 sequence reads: CASSTPGQPKYEQYF. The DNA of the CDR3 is TGTGCCAGTAGTACCCCGGGACAACCGAAGTACGAGCAGTACTTC. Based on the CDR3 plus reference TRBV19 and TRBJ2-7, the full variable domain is DGGITQSPKYLFRKEGQNVTLSCEQNLNHDAMYWYRQDPGQGLRLIYYSQIVNDFQKGDIAEGYSVSREKKESFPLTVTSAQKNPTAFYLCASSTPGQPKYEQYFGPGTRLTVT.